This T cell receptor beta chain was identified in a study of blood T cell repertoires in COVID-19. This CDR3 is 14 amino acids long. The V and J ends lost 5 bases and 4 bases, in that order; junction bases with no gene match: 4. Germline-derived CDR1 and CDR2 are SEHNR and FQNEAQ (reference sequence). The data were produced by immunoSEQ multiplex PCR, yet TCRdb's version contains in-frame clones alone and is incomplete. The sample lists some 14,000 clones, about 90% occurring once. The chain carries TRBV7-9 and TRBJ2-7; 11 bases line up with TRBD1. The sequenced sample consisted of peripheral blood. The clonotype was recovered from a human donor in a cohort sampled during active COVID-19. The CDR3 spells CASSQDRGPYEQYF. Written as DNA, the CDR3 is TGTGCCAGCAGCCAGGACAGGGGGCCATACGAGCAGTACTTC.